Here is one T cell receptor (beta chain) with its context. TCRdb reprocessed the RACE reads via MiXCR and lists one record per CDR3 protein. The repertoire holds 25,000 to 30,000 distinct CDR3 sequences, with approximately 9% as singletons. Described time point: patch test 2, 6 weeks after DPC sensitization. The treatment here: therapeutic diphenylcyclopropenone sensitization with weekly scalp DPC. The data belong to a study of human T cells and chemical hapten exposure. Germline V lookup: CDR1 KGHSH, CDR2 LQKENI. This CDR3 comprises 18 residues. V was pared by 3 bases and J by 3 bases, with 23 bases between.

V usage is TRBV18 and J usage is TRBJ1-1; tentatively, D is TRBD1 (6 bases). This specimen was whole blood, taken in connection with sensitization to the hapten diphenylcyclopropenone (DPC). This TCR derives from a man aged 25 to 45 with alopecia areata. Some clones in this sample may be carry-over from other donors' samples. CDR3 loop: CASSPGRAGAVPDTEAFF. CDR3 in DNA: TGTGCCAGCTCACCGGGGAGAGCAGGGGCGGTGCCCGACACTGAAGCTTTCTTT. Supplemented by reference TRBV18 and TRBJ1-1, the full variable domain reads NAGVMQNPRHLVRRRGQEARLRCSPMKGHSHVYWYRQLPEEGLKFMVYLQKENIIDESGMPKERFSAEFPKEGPSILRIQQVVRGDSAAYFCASSPGRAGAVPDTEAFFGQGTRLTVV.